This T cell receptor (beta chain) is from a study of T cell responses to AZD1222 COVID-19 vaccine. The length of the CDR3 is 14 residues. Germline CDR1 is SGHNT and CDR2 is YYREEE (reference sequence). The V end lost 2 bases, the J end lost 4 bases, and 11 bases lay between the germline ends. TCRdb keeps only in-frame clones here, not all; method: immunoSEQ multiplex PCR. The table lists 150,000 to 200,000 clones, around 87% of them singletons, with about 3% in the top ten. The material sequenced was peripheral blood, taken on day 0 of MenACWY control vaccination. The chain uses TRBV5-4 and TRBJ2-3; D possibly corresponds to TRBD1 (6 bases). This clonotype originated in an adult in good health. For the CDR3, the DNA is TGTGCCAGCAGCTTCAAAGGGGGATCAGATACGCAGTATTTT. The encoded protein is CASSFKGGSDTQYF.